This T cell receptor (beta chain) derives from a study of T cell repertoires in cytomegalovirus infection (dated by TCRdb to the late 2010s). In terms of the full investigation: Peptide stimulations targeted recently identified HLA-C-restricted CMV epitopes, whose presentation resists viral immunomodulation, together with well-studied HLA-B-restricted epitopes. The HLA type of each donor mattered for the analysis, because public TCR beta signatures pointed to carriage of CMV infection along with the matching HLA type.

TCRdb records Illumina HiSeq 1500 as the sequencer. TCRdb trimmed public reads at Q25 via fastp, called clones via MiXCR and kept in-frame beta chains. Rows with one shared CDR3 protein collapse into an entry with the most common genes and DNA. Counted in this sample were about 920,000 distinct CDR3 sequences; about a third of them appeared once. The ten largest clones add up to more than 12% of the sample. CDR1 and CDR2 (MNHEY, SMNVEV) derive from the germline V gene (reference sequence). The V end loses 6 bases and the J end loses 5 bases, and a stretch of 17 bases separates them. The CDR3 covers 15 residues, taking in both the cysteine and the phenylalanine. Only the CDR3 part of the read is kept: 45 bases, read in frame from the first base. General findings and caveats noted by the study authors: Carriers of CMV infection plus the relevant HLA type were discriminated by the cumulative frequency of public TCR beta family members in the study cohort and in an independent approximately 360-donor cohort. The ex vivo response was dominated by HLA-C-restricted CMV-specific TCR beta clonotypes, which also provided the single most frequent clonotype in two of eight donors.

This sample's treatment or condition label indicates: in vitro stimulation with specific CMV peptide epitopes to enrich CMV-specific T cells. This clonotype was picked up a small number of times. The specificity of this receptor is unknown. No base-level quality is on record; no much larger clone is a single base apart. The starting material was cultured CD8+ T cells from PBMCs, obtained from culture after CMV antigen stimulation. The TCR was taken from a human donor in good health (CMV status not recorded). Some clones in this sample may be carry-over from other donors' samples. The rearranged segments are TRBV27 and TRBJ2-1, and perhaps TRBD1 as D gene, on 6 matching bases. At the DNA level, the sequence is TGTGCCAGCAGCCGCCCCGGGACACTGAACAATGAGCAGTTCTTC. Its translation reads: CASSRPGTLNNEQFF.